This T cell receptor (delta chain) was sequenced in a study of gamma-delta T cells after stem cell transplantation. The CDR3 sequence is 19 residues long. V lost 9 bases and J 2 bases, leaving 33 bases between the germline ends. The germline gives CDR1 GEAIGNYY, CDR2 EKD. TCRdb reprocessed the RT-PCR reads through CATT. The repertoire holds over 5,500 delta-chain clones, with around a quarter as singletons. V gene TRDV2 combines with J gene TRDJ1, with D perhaps matching TRDD3 (6 bases). The sequencing sample was made of gamma-delta T cells. The sequence was obtained from a human donor. It is not recorded whose cells these are; they may come from a transplant donor. CDR3 DNA: TGTGCCGGACGACCTGTGGGATATATGAGATCCGACTCAACCGATAAACTCATCTTT. Encoded protein: CAGRPVGYMRSDSTDKLIF.